This T cell receptor (beta chain) was sequenced during a study of blood T cells in healthy people across ages. Whole-study findings and limits: Older individuals had lower TCR beta diversity per million T cells (the decline was roughly linear). In the absence of known donor CMV status, changes in expanded clonotypes were possibly confounded. Strong correlation was found linking TCR beta diversity to naive T cell percentage.

Germline CDR1 ENHRY, CDR2 SYGVKD. Germline trimming cut 7 bases from V and 6 bases from J; bases unmatched to any gene: 3. This CDR3 is built from 11 residues. This clonotype has a count of ten or more. What it binds is unknown. Primers used in a second PCR of roughly 6 to 11 cycles were a sample-barcoded 5' primer and a J-beta primer mix. TCRdb redid the calling of the 5' RACE reads with MiXCR, one entry per CDR3 protein. The sample yields under 1,000,000 distinct CDR3 sequences, around 45% seen once. Sample donors were healthy Caucasian individuals that came from Russia, aged about 6 to 95. Sequencing was performed on blood. This chain connects TRBV10-3 to TRBJ2-7; 7 bases match TRBD1. The source of this sequence is a man at least 80 years old in good health. This chain's CDR3 is CAITNRGEQYF. For the CDR3, the DNA is TGTGCCATCACCAACAGGGGCGAGCAGTACTTC.